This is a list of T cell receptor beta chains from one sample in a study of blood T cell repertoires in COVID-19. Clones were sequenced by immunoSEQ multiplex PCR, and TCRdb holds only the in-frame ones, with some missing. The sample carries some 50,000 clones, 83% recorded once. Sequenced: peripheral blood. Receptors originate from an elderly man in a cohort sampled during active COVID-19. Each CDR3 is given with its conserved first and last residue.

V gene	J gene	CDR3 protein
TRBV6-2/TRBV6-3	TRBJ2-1	CASSALVGNEQFF
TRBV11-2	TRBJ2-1	CASSTNRDYNEQFF
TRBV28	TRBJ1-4	CASSFIMGQGATNEKLFF
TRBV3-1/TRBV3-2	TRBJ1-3	CASSSSSEVGVGNTIYF
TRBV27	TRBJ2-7	CASRPGTGAYEQYF
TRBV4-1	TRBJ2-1	CASSQGLGTSYNEQFF
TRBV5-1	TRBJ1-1	CASSLNSLNTEAFF
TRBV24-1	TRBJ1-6	CATSDRRGSPLHF
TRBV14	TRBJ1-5	CASSQDPTPSYSNQPQHF
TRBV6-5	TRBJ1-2	CASRMDRAFYGYTF
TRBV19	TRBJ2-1	CASSPSGGAGNEQFF
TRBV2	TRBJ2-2	CASSVTRAGATTGELFF
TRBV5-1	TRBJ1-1	CASSLGRVAFF
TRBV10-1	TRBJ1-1	CASRRTSATEAFF
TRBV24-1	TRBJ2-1	CATSDRGPRTSDNEQFF
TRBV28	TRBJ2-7	CASSKSVAYEQYF
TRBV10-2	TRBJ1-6	CASTYRGNSPLHF
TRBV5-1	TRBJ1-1	CASSFDFMNTEAFF
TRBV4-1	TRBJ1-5	CASSQDRGLTQHF
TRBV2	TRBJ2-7	CASSESSGGPYEQYF
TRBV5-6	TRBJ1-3	CASSLVRGVGNTIYF
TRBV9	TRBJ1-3	CASSVSLRTGTGNTIYF
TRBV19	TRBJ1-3	CASSIGRFVSGNTIYF
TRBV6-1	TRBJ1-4	CASSEAGGGRKVLSEKLFF
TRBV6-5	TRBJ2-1	CASSQREGGNEQFF
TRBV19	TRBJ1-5	CASSTTGVQPQHF
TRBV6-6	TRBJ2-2	CASSRGSTGKVTGELFF
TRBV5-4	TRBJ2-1	CASSLQTGEQFF
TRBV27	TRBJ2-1	CASSLWDRVTNEQFF
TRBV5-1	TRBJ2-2	CASSLETSGNTGELFF
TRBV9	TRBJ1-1	CASSVDSLNTEAFF
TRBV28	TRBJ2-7	CASSYRGNRGVEQYF
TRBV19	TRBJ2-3	CASSIRAGTSAHVGQYF
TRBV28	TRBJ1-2	CASTPLDGGYGYTF
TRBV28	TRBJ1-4	CASRGTPEGLFF
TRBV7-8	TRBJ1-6	CASSLVRQGNSPLHF
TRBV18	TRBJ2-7	CASSPGQYEQYF
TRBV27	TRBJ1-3	CASAGPLSGNTIYF
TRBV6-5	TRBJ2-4	CASSPTSGRDIQYF
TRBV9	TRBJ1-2	CASSGGTPSFGYGYTF
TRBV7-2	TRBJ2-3	CASSFTSGVADTQYF
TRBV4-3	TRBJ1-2	CASSQASRTPLGYTF
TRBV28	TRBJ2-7	CASSPGQVGSYEQYF
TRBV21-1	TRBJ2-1	CASSKGDRPNEQFF
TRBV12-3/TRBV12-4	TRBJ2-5	CASRFSRVETQYF
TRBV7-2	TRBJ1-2	CASSPKGQSYGYTF
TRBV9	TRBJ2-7	CASSVAAGGYEQYF
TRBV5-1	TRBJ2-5	CASSKGQGQETQYF
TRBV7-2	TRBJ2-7	CASSLSGGVLSYEQYF
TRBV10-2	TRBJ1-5	CASSEGTGPSNQPQHF
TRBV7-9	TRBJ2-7	CASSLVGQNYEQYF
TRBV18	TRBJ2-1	CASSPMESPENEQFF
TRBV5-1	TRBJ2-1	CASAGASGRGDEQFF
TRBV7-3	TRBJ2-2	CASSPGGFGELFF
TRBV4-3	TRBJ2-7	CASSQFQGRTYEQYF